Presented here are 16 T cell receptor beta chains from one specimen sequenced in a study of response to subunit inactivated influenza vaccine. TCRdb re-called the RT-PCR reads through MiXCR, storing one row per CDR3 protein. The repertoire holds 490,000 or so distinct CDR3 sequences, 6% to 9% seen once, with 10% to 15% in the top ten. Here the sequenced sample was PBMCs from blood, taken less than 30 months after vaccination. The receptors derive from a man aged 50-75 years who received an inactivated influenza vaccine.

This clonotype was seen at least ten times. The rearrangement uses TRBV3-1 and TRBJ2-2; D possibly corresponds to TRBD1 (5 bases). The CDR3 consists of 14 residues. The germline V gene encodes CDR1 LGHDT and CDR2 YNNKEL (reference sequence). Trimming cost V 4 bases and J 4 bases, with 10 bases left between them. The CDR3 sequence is CASSPGLPTGELFF. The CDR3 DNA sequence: TGTGCCAGCAGCCCAGGGTTACCCACCGGGGAGCTGTTTTTT.

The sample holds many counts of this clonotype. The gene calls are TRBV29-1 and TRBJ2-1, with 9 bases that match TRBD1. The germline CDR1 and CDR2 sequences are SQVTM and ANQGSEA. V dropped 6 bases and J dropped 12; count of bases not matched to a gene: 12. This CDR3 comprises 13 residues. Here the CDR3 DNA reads TGCAGCGTGGGGGCCCGGGACAGGGATCGGCAGTTCTTC. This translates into CSVGARDRDRQFF.

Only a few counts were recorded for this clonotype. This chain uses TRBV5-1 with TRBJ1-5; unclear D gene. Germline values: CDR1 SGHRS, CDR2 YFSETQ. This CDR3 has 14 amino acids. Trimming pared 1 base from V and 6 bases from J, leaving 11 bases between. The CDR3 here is CASSLSSGLQPQHF. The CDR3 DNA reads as TGCGCCAGCAGCTTGTCCTCCGGACTTCAGCCCCAGCATTTT. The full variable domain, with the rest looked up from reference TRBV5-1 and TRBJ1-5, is KAGVTQTPRYLIKTRGQQVTLSCSPISGHRSVSWYQQTPGQGLQFLFEYFSETQRNKGNFPGRFSGRQFSNSRSEMNVSTLELGDSALYLCASSLSSGLQPQHFGDGTRLSIL.

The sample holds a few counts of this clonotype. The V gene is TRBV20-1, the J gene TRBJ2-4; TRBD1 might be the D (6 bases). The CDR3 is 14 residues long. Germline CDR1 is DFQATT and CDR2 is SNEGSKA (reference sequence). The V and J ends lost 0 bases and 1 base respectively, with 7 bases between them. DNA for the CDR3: TGCAGTGCTAGAGAAGACAGGGCCAAAAACATTCAGTACTTC. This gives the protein CSAREDRAKNIQYF.

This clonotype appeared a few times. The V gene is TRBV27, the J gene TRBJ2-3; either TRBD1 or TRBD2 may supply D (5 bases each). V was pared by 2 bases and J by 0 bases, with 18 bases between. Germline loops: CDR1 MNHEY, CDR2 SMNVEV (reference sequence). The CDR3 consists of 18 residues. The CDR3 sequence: CASSLEGPTASSTDTQYF. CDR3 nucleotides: TGTGCCAGCAGTTTAGAGGGCCCGACAGCCTCTAGCACAGATACGCAGTATTTT.

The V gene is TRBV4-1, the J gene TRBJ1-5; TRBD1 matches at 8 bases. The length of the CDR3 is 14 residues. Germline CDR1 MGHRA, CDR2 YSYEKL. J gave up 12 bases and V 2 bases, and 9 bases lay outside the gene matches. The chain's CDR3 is CASSQTQDRDNQHF. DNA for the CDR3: TGCGCCAGCAGCCAAACACAGGACAGGGATAACCAGCATTTT.

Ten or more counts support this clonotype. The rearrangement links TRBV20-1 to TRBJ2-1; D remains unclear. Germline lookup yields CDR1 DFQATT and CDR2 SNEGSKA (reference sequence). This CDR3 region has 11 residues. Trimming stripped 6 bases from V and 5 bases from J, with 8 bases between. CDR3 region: CSAAPNNEQFF. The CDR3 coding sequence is TGCAGTGCCGCGCCCAACAATGAGCAGTTCTTC.

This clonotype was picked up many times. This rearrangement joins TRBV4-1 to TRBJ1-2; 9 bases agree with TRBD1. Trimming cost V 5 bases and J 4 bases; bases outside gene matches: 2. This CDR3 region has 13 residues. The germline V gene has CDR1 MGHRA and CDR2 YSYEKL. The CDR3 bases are TGCGCCAGCAGCGAGGGACAGGGCTATGGCTACACCTTC. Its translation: CASSEGQGYGYTF.

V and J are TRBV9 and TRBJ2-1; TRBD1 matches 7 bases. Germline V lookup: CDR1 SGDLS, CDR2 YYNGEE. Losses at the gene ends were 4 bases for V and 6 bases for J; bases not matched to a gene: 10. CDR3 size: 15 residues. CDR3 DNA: TGTGCCAGCAGCCCGACCGGGACAGTCATCAATGAGCAGTTCTTC. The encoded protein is CASSPTGTVINEQFF.

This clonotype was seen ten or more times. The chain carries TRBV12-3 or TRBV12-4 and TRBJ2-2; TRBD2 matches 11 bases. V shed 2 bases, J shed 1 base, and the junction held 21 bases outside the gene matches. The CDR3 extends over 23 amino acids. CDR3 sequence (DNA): TGTGCCAGCAGTTTAAGGGACGTTCTAGCGGGAGGATTTGGGGCCTGGAACACCGGGGAGCTGTTTTTT. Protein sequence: CASSLRDVLAGGFGAWNTGELFF.

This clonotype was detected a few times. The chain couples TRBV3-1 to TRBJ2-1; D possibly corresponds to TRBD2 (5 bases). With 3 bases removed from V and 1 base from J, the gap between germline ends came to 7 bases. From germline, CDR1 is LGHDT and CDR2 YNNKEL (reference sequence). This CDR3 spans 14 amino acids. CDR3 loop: CASSHEGSYNEQFF. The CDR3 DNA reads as TGTGCCAGCAGCCATGAGGGTTCCTACAATGAGCAGTTCTTC.

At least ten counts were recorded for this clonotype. The CDR3 region has the DNA TGTGCCAGCAGTTTTGGCCGGCGGGAGACCCAGTACTTC. It codes for CASSFGRRETQYF. V usage is TRBV12-3 or TRBV12-4 and J usage is TRBJ2-5; D is ambiguous. Trimming took off 3 bases at V and 5 bases at J, with 10 bases between the two ends. The CDR3 has 13 amino acids.

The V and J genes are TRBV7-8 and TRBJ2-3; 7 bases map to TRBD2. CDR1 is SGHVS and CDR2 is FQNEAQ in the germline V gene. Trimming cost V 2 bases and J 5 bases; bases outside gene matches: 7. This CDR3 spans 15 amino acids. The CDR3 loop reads CASSLWGGSGDTQYF. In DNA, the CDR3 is TGTGCCAGCAGCTTATGGGGGGGTTCTGGAGATACGCAGTATTTT.

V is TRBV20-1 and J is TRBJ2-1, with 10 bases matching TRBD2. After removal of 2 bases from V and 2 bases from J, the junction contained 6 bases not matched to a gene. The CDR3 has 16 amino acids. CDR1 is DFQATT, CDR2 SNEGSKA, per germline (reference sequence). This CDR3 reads CSARRGLAVAYNEQFF. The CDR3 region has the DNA TGCAGTGCTAGACGAGGACTAGCGGTAGCCTACAATGAGCAGTTCTTC.

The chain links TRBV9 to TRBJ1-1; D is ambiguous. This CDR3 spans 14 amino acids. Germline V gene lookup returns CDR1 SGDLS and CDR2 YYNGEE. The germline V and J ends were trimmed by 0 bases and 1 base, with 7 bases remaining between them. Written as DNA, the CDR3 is TGTGCCAGCAGCGTAGAGGTGGGGAACACTGAAGCTTTCTTT. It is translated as CASSVEVGNTEAFF.

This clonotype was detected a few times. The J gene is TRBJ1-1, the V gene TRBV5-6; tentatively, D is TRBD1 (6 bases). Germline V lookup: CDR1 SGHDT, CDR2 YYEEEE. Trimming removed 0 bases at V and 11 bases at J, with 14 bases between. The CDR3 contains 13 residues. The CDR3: CASSLGQVVRAFF. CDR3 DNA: TGTGCCAGCAGCTTGGGACAGGTGGTCCGGGCTTTCTTT.